This T cell receptor (beta chain) appears in the sequencing data of a study of human T cells and chemical hapten exposure. The study, taken as a whole, reports: No alteration of TCRs above 1 in 1000 frequency was seen with DPC sensitization.

A single record per CDR3 protein comes from TCRdb applying MiXCR to the RACE reads. The table records roughly 100,000 distinct CDR3 sequences, roughly an eighth of them present only once. To note about this clonotype: Its cognate antigen is unknown.

Time point: pre-sensitization, week 0. Treatment of the sample: therapeutic diphenylcyclopropenone sensitization with weekly scalp DPC. Non-pregnant alopecia patients aged 18 to 70, suitable for DPC therapy. CDR1 LGHNA and CDR2 YSLEER come from the germline V gene. This CDR3 is 17 amino acids long. V gave up 0 bases and J gave up 7 bases, with 18 bases separating them. This TCR derives from a woman in her fifties or sixties with alopecia areata. Some clones in this sample may be carry-over from other donors' samples. The chain couples TRBV4-3 to TRBJ2-2, with a weak D call TRBD2 (6 bases). The specimen comprised whole blood, sampled in connection with sensitization to the hapten diphenylcyclopropenone (DPC). The CDR3 DNA reads as TGCGCCAGCAGCCAAGACCTGGGGACTCGGGATCGCGGGGAGCTGTTTTTT. Its translation: CASSQDLGTRDRGELFF.